Following are 28 T cell receptor beta chains from one sample sequenced in a study of blood T cells in healthy people across ages. Next came a second PCR, run for roughly 7 to 12 cycles, which used a sample-barcoded 5' primer along with a J-beta primer mix. MiXCR, run by TCRdb on the 5' RACE reads, gives a single entry per CDR3 protein. The sample records roughly 1,100,000 distinct CDR3 sequences, less than 25% being singletons. The data also belong to a second study, concerning T cells of mothers and their children.

Material: blood. The receptor source for this set is a girl aged 2 to 10 in good health.

This chain joins TRBV29-1 and TRBJ2-1; 10 bases are shared with TRBD2. The J call may not be correct, given that the DNA end is closer to TRBJ2-5. Looked up from germline, CDR1 is SQVTM and CDR2 is ANQGSEA. CDR3 length: 14 amino acids. CDR3 coding DNA: TGCAGCGTTGACCTAGCGGGGGATCAAGAGACCCAGTACTTC. This encodes CSVDLAGDQETQYF.

This clonotype was found a few times. V gene TRBV6-2 or TRBV6-3 combines with J gene TRBJ1-2, with a tentative D call TRBD1 (5 bases). The CDR3 is 15 amino acids. V was cut by 2 bases and J by 8 bases, with 18 bases left in between. Germline assignment: CDR1 MNHEY and CDR2 SVGEGT. The CDR3 nucleotides are TGTGCCAGCAGTTACAGGAACAGGCTCGTCTCGGGCTACACCTTC. This gives the protein CASSYRNRLVSGYTF.

This clonotype turned up a few times. The chain joins TRBV7-8 to TRBJ2-7; D remains ambiguous. CDR1 SGHVS and CDR2 FQNEAQ come from the germline V gene. The length of the CDR3 is 13 residues. Between the trimmed V and J ends, which lost 1 base and 1 base, there was a span of 5 bases. The CDR3: CASSLGKSYEQYF. The DNA for the CDR3 is TGTGCCAGCAGCTTAGGGAAATCCTACGAGCAGTACTTC.

This clonotype was observed a handful of times. The rearrangement joins TRBV12-3 or TRBV12-4 to TRBJ1-2; D is ambiguous. The ends were cut back, 7 bases at V and 1 base at J, with 16 bases in the middle. The CDR3 consists of 15 residues. DNA of the CDR3: TGTGCCAGCACCCAAATCCTGACCCTTAACTATGGCTACACCTTC. Residues: CASTQILTLNYGYTF.

The chain links TRBV4-3 to TRBJ1-6; the match to TRBD1 covers 7 bases. V gave up 1 base and J gave up 9 bases; unmatched junction bases: 15. Germline CDR1 LGHNA, CDR2 YSLEER. There are 18 residues in the CDR3. CDR3 sequence reads: CASSQGTGGNRGGSPLHF. DNA for the CDR3: TGCGCCAGCAGCCAAGGCACGGGTGGGAACAGGGGTGGTTCACCCCTCCACTTT.

The rearrangement uses TRBV20-1 and TRBJ1-6; D is undetermined. The germline CDR1 and CDR2 sequences are DFQATT and SNEGSKA (reference sequence). Trimming took off 0 bases at V and 3 bases at J, with 15 bases between the two ends. The CDR3 length is 17 residues. CDR3 sequence (DNA): TGCAGTGCTAGAGATATGAGTAAGCAGCTCTATAATTCACCCCTCCACTTT. Translated: CSARDMSKQLYNSPLHF.

The table lists this clonotype with many counts. J is TRBJ2-1 and V is TRBV7-2, with D perhaps TRBD2 (6 bases). The V gene's germline CDR1 is SGHTA and CDR2 FQGNSA. Trimming took 6 bases from V and 6 from J, leaving 12 bases between them. CDR3 size: 13 residues. DNA of the CDR3: TGTGCCAGCAGACTAATAGCGGTCAATGAGCAGTTCTTC. As protein: CASRLIAVNEQFF.

This clonotype was observed a few times. The rearrangement joins TRBV5-1 to TRBJ1-6; TRBD1 aligns across 8 bases. V shed 0 bases, J shed 10 bases, and the junction held 9 bases outside the gene matches. From germline, CDR1 is SGHRS and CDR2 YFSETQ. This CDR3 spans 16 amino acids. The CDR3 spells CASSLATDRDGSPLHF. Here the CDR3 DNA reads TGCGCCAGCAGCTTGGCCACGGACAGGGATGGGTCACCCCTCCACTTT.

This clonotype was observed many times. The chain is built from TRBV7-3 and TRBJ2-1; 11 bases are shared with TRBD2. CDR3 length: 15 residues. With 5 bases clipped from V and 2 bases from J, the junction kept 2 bases outside the gene matches. Per the germline V gene, CDR1 is SGHTA and CDR2 is FQGTGA. CDR3 region: CASSLTSGAYNEQFF. In nucleotides, the CDR3 is TGTGCCAGCAGCCTGACTAGCGGGGCCTACAATGAGCAGTTCTTC.

This clonotype was recorded a few times. The rearrangement uses TRBV6-6 and TRBJ2-5; D remains unclear. V lost 6 bases to trimming and J lost 5 bases, with 10 bases between them. This CDR3 has 12 amino acids. Germline V gene sequence: CDR1 MNHNY, CDR2 SVGAGI (reference sequence). For the CDR3, the DNA is TGTGCCAGCAGACGGATGGCGGAGACCCAGTACTTC. The encoded protein is CASRRMAETQYF.

This clonotype turned up a few times. CDR3 sequence: CASSSLAGGRSGELFF. The CDR3 region has the DNA TGTGCCAGCAGCTCCCTAGCGGGAGGGAGATCCGGGGAGCTGTTTTTT. This chain joins TRBV7-9 and TRBJ2-2, with 12 bases aligning to TRBD2. This CDR3 is 16 amino acids long. With 4 bases clipped from V and 6 bases from J, the junction kept 6 bases outside the gene matches. Germline assignment: CDR1 SEHNR and CDR2 FQNEAQ (reference sequence).

The chain is built from TRBV20-1 and TRBJ2-7; perhaps TRBD2 as D (5 bases). The CDR3 has 12 residues. CDR1 is DFQATT and CDR2 is SNEGSKA in the germline V gene (reference sequence). Between the trimmed V and J ends, which lost 7 bases and 3 bases, there was a span of 13 bases. The chain's CDR3 is CSVPAGGYEQYF. CDR3 DNA: TGCAGTGTCCCCGCGGGCGGCTACGAGCAGTACTTC.

The chain carries TRBV12-5 and TRBJ2-5, with D uncertain. Germline V CDR1 and CDR2: LGHNT, FRNRAP. This CDR3 spans 13 amino acids. V lost 4 bases, J lost 1 base, and 7 bases lay in between. CDR3 residues: CASGSGSQETQYF. The CDR3, as DNA: TGTGCTAGTGGTTCGGGCAGCCAAGAGACCCAGTACTTC.

This sequence joins TRBV7-9 and TRBJ2-7; D may be TRBD2 (5 bases). V lost 3 bases and J 6 bases, leaving 12 bases between the germline ends. CDR3 size: 13 residues. Germline CDR1 is SEHNR and CDR2 is FQNEAQ (reference sequence). This chain's CDR3 is CASSLAGGFEQYF. The CDR3 nucleotides are TGTGCCAGCAGCTTGGCGGGCGGGTTCGAGCAGTACTTC.

This clonotype was counted only a few times. This chain links TRBV9 with TRBJ1-1; 7 bases are a match to TRBD1. CDR3 length: 14 residues. The V segment lost 4 bases and the J segment 6 bases; nucleotides outside the gene matches: 9. Germline V gives CDR1 SGDLS, CDR2 YYNGEE. In DNA form, the CDR3 reads TGTGCCAGCAGCAAAGACAGGGCCCTCGCTGAAGCTTTCTTT. Protein sequence: CASSKDRALAEAFF. Drawing the rest from reference TRBV9 and TRBJ1-1, the complete variable domain is DSGVTQTPKHLITATGQRVTLRCSPRSGDLSVYWYQQSLDQGLQFLIQYYNGEERAKGNILERFSAQQFPDLHSELNLSSLELGDSALYFCASSKDRALAEAFFGQGTRLTVV.

On this clonotype: Given a much more abundant clone one base away, this may be a read error. The chain links TRBV4-3 to TRBJ2-3, with 9 bases lining up with TRBD1. Near its end, the DNA agrees better with TRBJ1-5, so the J call may be wrong. The CDR3 totals 16 residues. CDR1 and CDR2 from the germline V gene are LGHNA and YSLEER. CDR3 protein: CASSQVPGQGTDTQHF. In DNA form, the CDR3 reads TGCGCCAGCAGCCAAGTTCCGGGACAGGGCACAGATACGCAGCATTTT.

The chain links TRBV12-5 to TRBJ1-1, with D unclear. CDR3 length equals 13 residues. Trimming left V 3 bases short and J 5 bases short, with 10 bases between. Germline CDR1 is LGHNT and CDR2 is FRNRAP. The CDR3 DNA reads TGTGCTAGTGGTTTCACCGGGCTGACTGAAGCTTTCTTT. Protein: CASGFTGLTEAFF.

This clonotype was seen many times. The chain employs TRBV27 and TRBJ2-7; no firm D call. From germline, CDR1 is MNHEY and CDR2 SMNVEV (reference sequence). The CDR3 extends over 15 amino acids. The ends were cut back, 2 bases at V and 0 bases at J, with 11 bases in the middle. This chain's CDR3 is CASSLMPGPSYEQYF. The DNA of the CDR3 is TGTGCCAGCAGTTTAATGCCCGGGCCCTCCTACGAGCAGTACTTC.

This clonotype was recorded a few times. The chain carries TRBV20-1 and TRBJ1-1; no clear D gene. CDR3 length: 13 amino acids. Deletions cut 1 base from V and 2 bases from J, with 8 bases between. CDR1 DFQATT and CDR2 SNEGSKA come from the germline V gene (reference sequence). Here the CDR3 DNA reads TGCAGTGCTAGAGTAAGGGTAAACACTGAAGCTTTCTTT. It yields the protein CSARVRVNTEAFF.

This clonotype was counted only a few times. The gene calls are TRBV6-5 and TRBJ2-3; TRBD2 matches at 10 bases. Germline V gene sequence: CDR1 MNHEY, CDR2 SVGAGI. The trim removed 4 bases at V and 1 base at J, leaving 5 bases unmatched. The CDR3 is 16 amino acids. In DNA, the CDR3 is TGTGCCAGCAGTTTCCTAGCGGGAGAGGGCACAGATACGCAGTATTTT. This codes for CASSFLAGEGTDTQYF.

V is TRBV29-1 and J is TRBJ2-5; TRBD1 matches 7 bases. This CDR3 region has 16 residues. Trimming at V came to 5 bases and at J to 3 bases, leaving 15 bases not matched to a gene. Germline lookup yields CDR1 SQVTM and CDR2 ANQGSEA. CDR3 sequence reads: CSVSIGTAGLEETQYF. The CDR3 DNA reads as TGCAGCGTTTCCATCGGGACAGCCGGCCTCGAAGAGACCCAGTACTTC.

This clonotype was counted a few times. V gene TRBV20-1 combines with J gene TRBJ2-1, with 7 bases fitting TRBD2. Germline V gene lookup returns CDR1 DFQATT and CDR2 SNEGSKA (reference sequence). The CDR3 totals 14 residues. The V gene end was trimmed by 6 bases and the J gene end by 2 bases; junction bases not matched to a gene: 7. The CDR3, as DNA: TGCAGTGCCACTGATGGGGGGGCCTACAATGAGCAGTTCTTC. Its translation is CSATDGGAYNEQFF.

The gene calls are TRBV5-1 and TRBJ2-1; 8 bases are shared with TRBD1. J was trimmed by 3 bases and V by 4 bases; bases with no gene match: 6. The CDR3 is 15 amino acids. Germline loops: CDR1 SGHRS, CDR2 YFSETQ. The CDR3 nucleotides read TGCGCCAGCAGCGAGGGACAGGATTACTACAATGAGCAGTTCTTC. It codes for CASSEGQDYYNEQFF.

The J gene is TRBJ2-7, the V gene TRBV7-2; D may be TRBD1 or TRBD2 (7 bases each). V lost 4 bases, J lost 5 bases, and 21 bases lay in between. CDR3 size: 16 residues. Germline V lookup: CDR1 SGHTA, CDR2 FQGNSA. In nucleotides, the CDR3 is TGTGCCAGCAGCTACAGACCTCAGGGGGGGTACGACGAGCAGTACTTC. The encoded protein is CASSYRPQGGYDEQYF.

This clonotype was observed a few times. The junction departs from germline at one end; a sequencing error may be responsible. V is TRBV5-1 and J is TRBJ2-5, with D possibly called TRBD1 or TRBD2 (5 bases each). The end of the DNA fits TRBJ2-1 better, so the J call may be wrong. The germline gives CDR1 SGHRS, CDR2 YFSETQ. This CDR3 comprises 13 residues. In nucleotides, the CDR3 is TGCGACAGCAGCTTGGGACGTCTCAATGAGCAGTTCTTC. It yields the protein CDSSLGRLNEQFF.

The chain joins TRBV6-5 to TRBJ1-5; possible D gene TRBD1, 6 bases. V was trimmed by 6 bases and J by 2 bases, leaving 11 bases between them. CDR1 MNHEY and CDR2 SVGAGI come from the germline V gene. This CDR3 is 14 amino acids long. The DNA of the CDR3 is TGTGCCAGCAGACCCGGACAGCGCAATCAGCCCCAGCATTTT. This sequence encodes CASRPGQRNQPQHF.

The rearrangement joins TRBV7-3 to TRBJ1-2, with a possible D match to TRBD1 (5 bases). The CDR3 consists of 15 residues. Trimming pared 0 bases from V and 1 base from J, leaving 9 bases between. Germline V gives CDR1 SGHTA, CDR2 FQGTGA. The CDR3 coding sequence is TGTGCCAGCAGCTTAACAGGGGATGTTAACTATGGCTACACCTTC. It yields the protein CASSLTGDVNYGYTF.

The chain is built from TRBV5-5 and TRBJ2-5; D is undetermined. The end of the DNA aligns better with TRBJ2-1, so the J call may be wrong. CDR3 length: 14 amino acids. In germline, CDR1 is SGHKS, CDR2 YYEKEE (reference sequence). The CDR3 sequence: CASSLALGFNEQFF. As DNA, the CDR3 is TGTGCCAGCAGCTTGGCCTTGGGGTTCAATGAGCAGTTCTTC.